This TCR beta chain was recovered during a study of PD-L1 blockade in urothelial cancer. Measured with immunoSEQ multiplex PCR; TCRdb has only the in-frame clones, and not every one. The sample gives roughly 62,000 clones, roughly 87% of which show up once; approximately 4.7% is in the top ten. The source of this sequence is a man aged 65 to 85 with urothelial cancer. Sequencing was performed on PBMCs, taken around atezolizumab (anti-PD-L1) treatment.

This CDR3 reads CATREGSGNLYEQYF. The CDR3 bases are TGCGCCACCCGAGAAGGGTCAGGGAACCTCTACGAGCAGTACTTC. The rearrangement joins TRBV5-1 to TRBJ2-7, with D perhaps TRBD1 (5 bases). The CDR3 spans 15 residues. Germline assignment: CDR1 SGHRS and CDR2 YFSETQ. Trimming pared 9 bases from V and 3 bases from J, leaving 22 bases between. Combining the CDR3 with reference TRBV5-1 and TRBJ2-7 gives the whole variable domain KAGVTQTPRYLIKTRGQQVTLSCSPISGHRSVSWYQQTPGQGLQFLFEYFSETQRNKGNFPGRFSGRQFSNSRSEMNVSTLELGDSALYLCATREGSGNLYEQYFGPGTRLTVT.